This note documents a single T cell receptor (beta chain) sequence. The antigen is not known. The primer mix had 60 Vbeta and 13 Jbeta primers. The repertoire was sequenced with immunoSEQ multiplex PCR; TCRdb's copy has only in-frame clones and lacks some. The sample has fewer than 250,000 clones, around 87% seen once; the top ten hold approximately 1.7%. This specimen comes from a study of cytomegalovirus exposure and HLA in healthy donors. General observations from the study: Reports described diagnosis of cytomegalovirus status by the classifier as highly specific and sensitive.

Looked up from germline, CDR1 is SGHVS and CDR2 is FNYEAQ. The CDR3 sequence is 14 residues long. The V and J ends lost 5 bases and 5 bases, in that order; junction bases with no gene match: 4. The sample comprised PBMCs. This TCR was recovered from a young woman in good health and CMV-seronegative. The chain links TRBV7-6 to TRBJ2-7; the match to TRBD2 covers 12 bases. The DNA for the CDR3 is TGTGCCAGCAGCCCGTGGACTAGCGGGGACGAGCAGTACTTC. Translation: CASSPWTSGDEQYF.